Described below is a single TCR beta chain sequence and its context. The data originate from a study of Tregs in tolerant kidney transplant recipients. The germline V gene has CDR1 MDHEN and CDR2 SYDVKM. The CDR3 loop spans 15 amino acids. V was pared by 4 bases and J by 3 bases, with 5 bases of the junction left unmatched. Recipients received nonmyeloablative bone marrow transplants from related graft donors, with transient mixed chimerism. Unstimulated regulatory T cells (CD4+CD25+CD127-), CD4+CD25- non-regulatory cells, CD4 and CD8 cells were FACS-sorted from thawed PBMCs. Sequenced by immunoSEQ multiplex PCR; TCRdb stores in-frame clones only, minus some. The sample records about 52,000 clones, about 91% being singletons.

The source of this sequence is a human patient who received a combined kidney and bone marrow transplant. Some T cells may be graft donor cells. This specimen was CD8+ T cells from blood (PBMCs), taken 24 months after the transplant. The V gene is TRBV28, the J gene TRBJ2-7; TRBD2 matches 11 bases. The CDR3 is CASSSPGTSGYEQYF. CDR3 sequence (DNA): TGTGCCAGCAGTTCACCCGGGACTAGCGGCTACGAGCAGTACTTC.